This T cell receptor beta chain was obtained from a study of T cell responses to AZD1222 COVID-19 vaccine (dated by TCRdb to 2020 to 2022). In the study overall: TCR sequencing covered fewer than 250 trial participants: about 210 given two doses of AZD1222 and about 26 given two doses of MenACWY control vaccine. Enrollment into the trials was organized by age into subgroups of 18-55, 56-69 and 70-plus years, and those subgroups contained 148, 28 and 57 TCR-sequenced participants, respectively. General findings and caveats noted by the study authors: After two AZD1222 doses, spike-specific TCR breadth and depth were significantly higher than at day 0 and than in MenACWY recipients. Reportedly, close to half of the unique spike-specific TCRs recognized epitopes lying outside the regions that are mutated in the B.1.351 and B.1.1.7 variants. Because no samples from the day 14 peak response were available, repertoires could be characterized only after the peak T cell response. The 56-69-year group was small, and its depth increase did not reach significance, likely because of low power. Most participants were white British and females outnumbered males, and the authors suggested that clonal diversity may have been underestimated. Vaccine-associated CD4 TCRs spanned the whole spike protein, with dominant responses in regions 160-218 and 743-854. Conclusions about previously exposed vaccinees are limited because only five to seven AZD1222 recipients were SARS-CoV-2 seropositive at baseline.

The CDR3 regions of human TCRbeta chains were subjected to immunosequencing. The published analysis was carried out like this. TCRs in the repertoires were compared against a reference library of SARS-CoV-2-specific TCRs that had been generated with the MIRA antigen-specificity platform. Breadth meant the fraction of unique TCRs that were SARS-CoV-2-associated, whereas depth meant the fraction of total T cells that were SARS-CoV-2-associated. Using the MIRA data, each spike-specific TCR was assigned both to the spike region to which the TCR was reactive and to a CD4 or CD8 class. Log10-transformed breadth and depth values were compared by one-way ANOVA with Sidak's multiple comparisons tests. Imported from immuneACCESS, the table was reduced by TCRdb to in-frame sequences with V and J called. These copies leave out some clones; in studies compared against another copy, an unresolved V gene accounts for under half, and the cause of the remainder is not known. For V, J and clone size, that table is used; D and trimming come from the DNA. In this sample the table shows fewer than 150,000 clones, around 89% of which occur a single time. Roughly 6.7% of the sample rests with the top ten.

In regard to this clone: There is no known antigen for this receptor. No clone much larger than this one lies a single base away; base qualities are absent.

The label giving this sample's time point can be read as: about 28 days (+/-7) after the second vaccine dose. AZD1222 recipients given second doses at about 4 weeks or at about 12 weeks were pooled, since spike-specific TCR depth and breadth were not found to differ between the two schedules. Vaccinee samples were obtained from the UK trials COV001 and COV002, which included a single-blind randomized controlled phase 2/3 trial of AZD1222 (ChAdOx1 nCoV-19) in healthy adults. Trial participant PBMC samples were collected at day 0 and day 28 after the second dose for TCRbeta chain sequencing. The CDR3 sequence holds 14 residues, the cysteine and phenylalanine included. Left in the record is the CDR3 DNA by itself, 42 bases read in frame from the first base. Compared with germline, V lacks 4 bases and J lacks 5 bases; bases without a gene match: 4. Reading the germline V gene gives CDR1 SGHRS and CDR2 YFSETQ.

This sequence uses TRBV5-1 and TRBJ1-1, with 11 central nucleotides matching TRBD1. The sequence derives from an adult who received the AZD1222 COVID-19 vaccine. The sample was peripheral blood, taken 28 days after the second AZD1222 dose. The CDR3 corresponds to CASSEGTGGTEAFF. Read as DNA, the sequence is TGCGCCAGCAGCGAGGGGACAGGGGGGACTGAAGCTTTCTTT.